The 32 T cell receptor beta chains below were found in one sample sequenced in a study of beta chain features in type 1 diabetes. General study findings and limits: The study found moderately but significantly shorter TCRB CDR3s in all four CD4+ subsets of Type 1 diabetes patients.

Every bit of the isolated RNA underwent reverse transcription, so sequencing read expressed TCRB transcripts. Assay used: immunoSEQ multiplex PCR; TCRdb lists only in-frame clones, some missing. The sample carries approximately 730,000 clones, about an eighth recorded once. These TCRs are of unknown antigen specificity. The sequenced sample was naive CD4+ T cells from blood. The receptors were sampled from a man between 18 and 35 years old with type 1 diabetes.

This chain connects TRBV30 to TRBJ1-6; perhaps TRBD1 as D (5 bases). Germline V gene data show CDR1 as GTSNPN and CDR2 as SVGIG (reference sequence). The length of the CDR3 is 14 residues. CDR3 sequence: CALKLGTYNSPLHF. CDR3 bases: TGTGCTTTGAAACTCGGGACGTATAATTCACCCCTCCACTTT.

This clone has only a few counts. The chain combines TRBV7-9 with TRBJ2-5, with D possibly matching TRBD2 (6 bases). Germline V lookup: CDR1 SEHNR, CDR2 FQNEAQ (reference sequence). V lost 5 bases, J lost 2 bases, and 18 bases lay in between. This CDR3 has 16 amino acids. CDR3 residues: CASSGWSRGLQETQYF. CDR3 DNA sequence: TGTGCCAGCAGCGGATGGAGTCGGGGGTTACAAGAGACCCAGTACTTC.

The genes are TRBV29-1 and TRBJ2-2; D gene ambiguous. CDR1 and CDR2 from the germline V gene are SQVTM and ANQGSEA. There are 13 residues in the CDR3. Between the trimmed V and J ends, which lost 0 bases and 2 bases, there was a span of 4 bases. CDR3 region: CSVEETNTGELFF. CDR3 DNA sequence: TGCAGCGTTGAAGAGACTAACACCGGGGAGCTGTTTTTT.

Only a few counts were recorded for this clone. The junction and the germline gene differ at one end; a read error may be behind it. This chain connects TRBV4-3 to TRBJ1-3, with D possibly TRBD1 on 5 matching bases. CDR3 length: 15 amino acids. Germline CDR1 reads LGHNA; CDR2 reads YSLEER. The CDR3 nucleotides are TGCGCCAGCAGTCAAGGGGATAACTCTGGAAACACCATATATTTT. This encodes CASSQGDNSGNTIYF.

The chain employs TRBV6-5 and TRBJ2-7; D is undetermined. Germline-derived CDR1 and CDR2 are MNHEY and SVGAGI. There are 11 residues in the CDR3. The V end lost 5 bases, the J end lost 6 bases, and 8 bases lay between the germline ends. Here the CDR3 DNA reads TGTGCCAGCAGTCGACTTGGCGAGCAGTACTTC. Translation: CASSRLGEQYF.

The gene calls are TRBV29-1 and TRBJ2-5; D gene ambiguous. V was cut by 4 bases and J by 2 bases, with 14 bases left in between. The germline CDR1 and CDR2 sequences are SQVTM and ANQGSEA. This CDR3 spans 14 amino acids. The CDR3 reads CSVGGDVLQETQYF. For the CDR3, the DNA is TGCAGCGTTGGTGGCGATGTCCTACAAGAGACCCAGTACTTC. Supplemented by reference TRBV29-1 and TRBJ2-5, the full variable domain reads SAVISQKPSRDICQRGTSLTIQCQVDSQVTMMFWYRQQPGQSLTLIATANQGSEATYESGFVIDKFPISRPNLTFSTLTVSNMSPEDSSIYLCSVGGDVLQETQYFGPGTRLLVL.

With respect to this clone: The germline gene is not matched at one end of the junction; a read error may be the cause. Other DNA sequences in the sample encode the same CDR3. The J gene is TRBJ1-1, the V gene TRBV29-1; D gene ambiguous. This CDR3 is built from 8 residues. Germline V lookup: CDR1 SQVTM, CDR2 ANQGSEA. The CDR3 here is CSVEEAFF. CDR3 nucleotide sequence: TGCAGCGTGGAAGAAGCTTTCTTT. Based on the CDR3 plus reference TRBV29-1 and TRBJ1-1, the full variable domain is SAVISQKPSRDICQRGTSLTIQCQVDSQVTMMFWYRQQPGQSLTLIATANQGSEATYESGFVIDKFPISRPNLTFSTLTVSNMSPEDSSIYLCSVEEAFFGQGTRLTVV.

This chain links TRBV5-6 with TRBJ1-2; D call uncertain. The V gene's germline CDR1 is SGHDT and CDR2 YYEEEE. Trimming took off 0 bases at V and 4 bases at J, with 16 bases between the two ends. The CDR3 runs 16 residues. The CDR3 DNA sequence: TGTGCCAGCAGCTTGGGGTCGTCGGCAGGTGTCTATGGCTACACCTTC. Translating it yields CASSLGSSAGVYGYTF.

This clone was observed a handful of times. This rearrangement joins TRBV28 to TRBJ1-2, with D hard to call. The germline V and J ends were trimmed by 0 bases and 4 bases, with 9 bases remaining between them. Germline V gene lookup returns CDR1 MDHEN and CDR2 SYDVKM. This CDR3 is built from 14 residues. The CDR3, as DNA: TGTGCCAGCAGTTTATGGGACTGGAGCTATGGCTACACCTTC. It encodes CASSLWDWSYGYTF.

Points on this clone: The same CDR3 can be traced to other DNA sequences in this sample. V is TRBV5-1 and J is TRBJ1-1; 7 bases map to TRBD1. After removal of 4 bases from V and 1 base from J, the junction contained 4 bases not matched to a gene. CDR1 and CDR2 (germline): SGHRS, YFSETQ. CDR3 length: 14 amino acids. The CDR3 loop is CASSPGTANTEAFF. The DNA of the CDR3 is TGCGCCAGCAGCCCTGGGACAGCGAACACTGAAGCTTTCTTT.

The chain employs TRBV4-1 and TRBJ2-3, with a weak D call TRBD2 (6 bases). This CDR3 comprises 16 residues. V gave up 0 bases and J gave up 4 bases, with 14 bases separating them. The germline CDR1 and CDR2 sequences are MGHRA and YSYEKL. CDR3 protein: CASSQEWTNSPDTQYF. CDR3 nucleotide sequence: TGCGCCAGCAGCCAAGAGTGGACTAACTCCCCAGATACGCAGTATTTT.

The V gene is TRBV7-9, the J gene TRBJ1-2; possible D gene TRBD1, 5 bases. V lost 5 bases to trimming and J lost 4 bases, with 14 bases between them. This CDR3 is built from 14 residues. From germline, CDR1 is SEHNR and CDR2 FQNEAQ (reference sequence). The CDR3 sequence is CASSRDVEGYGYTF. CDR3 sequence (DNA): TGTGCCAGCAGCCGGGACGTGGAAGGCTATGGCTACACCTTC.

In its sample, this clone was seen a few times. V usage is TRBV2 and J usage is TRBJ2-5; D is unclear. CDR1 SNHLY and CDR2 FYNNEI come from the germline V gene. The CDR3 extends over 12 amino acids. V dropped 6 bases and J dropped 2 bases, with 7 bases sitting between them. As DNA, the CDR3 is TGTGCCAGCAGGCACCCACAAGAGACCCAGTACTTC. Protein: CASRHPQETQYF.

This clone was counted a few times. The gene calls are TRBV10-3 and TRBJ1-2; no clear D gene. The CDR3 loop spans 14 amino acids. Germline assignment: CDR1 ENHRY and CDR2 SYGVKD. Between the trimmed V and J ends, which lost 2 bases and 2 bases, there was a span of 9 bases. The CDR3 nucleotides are TGTGCCATCAGTGAGACCACAGACAACTATGGCTACACCTTC. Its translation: CAISETTDNYGYTF.

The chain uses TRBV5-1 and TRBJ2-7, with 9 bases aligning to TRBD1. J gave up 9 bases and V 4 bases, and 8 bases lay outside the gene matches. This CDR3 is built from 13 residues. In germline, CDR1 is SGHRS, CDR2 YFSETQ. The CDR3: CASSPGTGLVQYF. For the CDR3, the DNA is TGCGCCAGCAGCCCGGGGACAGGGTTGGTGCAGTACTTC.

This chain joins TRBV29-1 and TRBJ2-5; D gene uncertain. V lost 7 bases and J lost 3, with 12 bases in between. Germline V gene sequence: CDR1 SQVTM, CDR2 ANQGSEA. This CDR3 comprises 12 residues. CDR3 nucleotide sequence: TGCAGCGCTGGCCAGATAGAAGAGACCCAGTACTTC. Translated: CSAGQIEETQYF.

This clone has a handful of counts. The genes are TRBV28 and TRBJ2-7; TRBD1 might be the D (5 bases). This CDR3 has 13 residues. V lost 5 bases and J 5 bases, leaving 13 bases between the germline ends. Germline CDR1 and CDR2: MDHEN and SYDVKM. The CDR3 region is CASSLQGLDEQYF. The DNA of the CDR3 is TGTGCCAGCAGTCTCCAGGGTCTGGACGAGCAGTACTTC.

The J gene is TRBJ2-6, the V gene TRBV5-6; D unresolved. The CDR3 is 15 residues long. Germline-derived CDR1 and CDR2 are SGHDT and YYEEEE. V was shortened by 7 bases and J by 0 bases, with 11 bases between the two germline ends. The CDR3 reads CASHPGDSGANVLTF. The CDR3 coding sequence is TGTGCCAGCCATCCAGGTGACTCTGGGGCCAACGTCCTGACTTTC.

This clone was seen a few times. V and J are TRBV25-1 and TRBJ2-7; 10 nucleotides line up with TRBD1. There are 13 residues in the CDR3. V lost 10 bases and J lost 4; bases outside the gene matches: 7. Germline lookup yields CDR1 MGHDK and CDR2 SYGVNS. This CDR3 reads CATRQGARYEQYF. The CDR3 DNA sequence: TGTGCCACCAGACAGGGGGCGAGGTACGAGCAGTACTTC.

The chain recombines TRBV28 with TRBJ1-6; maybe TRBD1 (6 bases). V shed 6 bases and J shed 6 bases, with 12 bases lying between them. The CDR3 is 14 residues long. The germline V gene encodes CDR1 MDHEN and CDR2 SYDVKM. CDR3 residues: CASRPQGSNSPLHF. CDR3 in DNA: TGTGCCAGCAGACCCCAGGGGAGTAATTCACCCCTCCACTTT.

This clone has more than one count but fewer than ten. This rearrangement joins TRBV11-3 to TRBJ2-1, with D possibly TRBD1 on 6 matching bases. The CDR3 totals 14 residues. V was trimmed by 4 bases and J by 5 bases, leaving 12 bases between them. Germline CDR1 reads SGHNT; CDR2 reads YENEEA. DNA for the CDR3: TGTGCCAGCAGCTCGGACAGATGGGACAATGAGCAGTTCTTC. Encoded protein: CASSSDRWDNEQFF.

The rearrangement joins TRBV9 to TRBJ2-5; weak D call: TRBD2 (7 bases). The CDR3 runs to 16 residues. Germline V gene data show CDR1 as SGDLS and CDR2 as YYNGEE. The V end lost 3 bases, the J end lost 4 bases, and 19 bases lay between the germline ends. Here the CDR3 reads CASSGGGGPGGETQYF. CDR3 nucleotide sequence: TGTGCCAGCAGCGGCGGCGGGGGCCCTGGGGGAGAGACCCAGTACTTC.

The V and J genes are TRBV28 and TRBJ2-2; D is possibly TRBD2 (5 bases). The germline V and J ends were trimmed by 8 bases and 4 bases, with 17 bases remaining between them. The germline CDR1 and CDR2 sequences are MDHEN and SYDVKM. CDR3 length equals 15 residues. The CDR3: CASDGNPGSTGELFF. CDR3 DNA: TGTGCCAGCGACGGGAACCCAGGTTCCACCGGGGAGCTGTTTTTT.

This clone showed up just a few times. In DNA, the CDR3 is TGTGCCAGCGGGGAATCTGAAGCTTTCTTT. Protein sequence: CASGESEAFF. V usage is TRBV28 and J usage is TRBJ1-1; the D is unclear. Trimming pared 8 bases from V and 6 bases from J, leaving 7 bases between. Germline values: CDR1 MDHEN, CDR2 SYDVKM. The length of the CDR3 is 10 residues.

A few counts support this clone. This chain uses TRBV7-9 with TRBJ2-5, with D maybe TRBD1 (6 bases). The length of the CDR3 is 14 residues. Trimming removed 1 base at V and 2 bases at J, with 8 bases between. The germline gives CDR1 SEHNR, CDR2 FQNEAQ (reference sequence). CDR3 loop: CASSLGTVQETQYF. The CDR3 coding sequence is TGTGCCAGCAGCTTAGGGACAGTTCAAGAGACCCAGTACTTC. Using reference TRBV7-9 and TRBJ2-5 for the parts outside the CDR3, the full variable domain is DTGVSQNPRHKITKRGQNVTFRCDPISEHNRLYWYRQTLGQGPEFLTYFQNEAQLEKSRLLSDRFSAERPKGSFSTLEIQRTEQGDSAMYLCASSLGTVQETQYFGPGTRLLVL.

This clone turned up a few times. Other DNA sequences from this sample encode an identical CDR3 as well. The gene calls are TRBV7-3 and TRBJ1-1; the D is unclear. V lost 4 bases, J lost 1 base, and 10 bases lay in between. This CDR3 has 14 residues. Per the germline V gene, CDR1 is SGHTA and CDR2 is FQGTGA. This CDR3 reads CASSSSGQNTEAFF. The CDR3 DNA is TGTGCCAGCAGCTCCTCTGGCCAGAACACTGAAGCTTTCTTT.

Here the CDR3 reads CASSYGQKNIQYF. Written as DNA, the CDR3 is TGTGCCAGCAGTTACGGACAGAAAAACATTCAGTACTTC. The V call is TRBV6-8, the J call TRBJ2-4; D is possibly TRBD1 (6 bases). The ends were cut back, 2 bases at V and 4 bases at J, with 6 bases in the middle. Germline-derived CDR1 and CDR2 are MNHGY and SAAAGT. CDR3 size: 13 residues.

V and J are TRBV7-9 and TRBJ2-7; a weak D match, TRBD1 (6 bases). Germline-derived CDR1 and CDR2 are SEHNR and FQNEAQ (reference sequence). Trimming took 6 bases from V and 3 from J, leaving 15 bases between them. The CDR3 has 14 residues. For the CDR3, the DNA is TGTGCCAGCAGTTCAGGGGCCCCGTTCTACGAGCAGTACTTC. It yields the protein CASSSGAPFYEQYF.

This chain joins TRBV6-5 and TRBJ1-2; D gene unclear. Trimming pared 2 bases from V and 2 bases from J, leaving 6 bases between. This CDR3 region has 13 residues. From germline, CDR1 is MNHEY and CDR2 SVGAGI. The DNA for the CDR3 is TGTGCCAGCAGTTACGGGCAGAACTATGGCTACACCTTC. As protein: CASSYGQNYGYTF.

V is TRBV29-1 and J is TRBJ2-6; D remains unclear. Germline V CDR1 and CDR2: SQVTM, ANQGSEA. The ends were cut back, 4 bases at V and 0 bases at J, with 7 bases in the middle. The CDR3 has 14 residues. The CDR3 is CSVGPTSGANVLTF. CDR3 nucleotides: TGCAGCGTTGGACCGACCTCTGGGGCCAACGTCCTGACTTTC.

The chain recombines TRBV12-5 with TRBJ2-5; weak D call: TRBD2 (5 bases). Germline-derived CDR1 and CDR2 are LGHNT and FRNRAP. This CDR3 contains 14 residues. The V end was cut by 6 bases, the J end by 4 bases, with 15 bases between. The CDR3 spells CASGPPGSTETQYF. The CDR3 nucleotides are TGTGCTAGTGGCCCCCCGGGGTCGACAGAGACCCAGTACTTC.

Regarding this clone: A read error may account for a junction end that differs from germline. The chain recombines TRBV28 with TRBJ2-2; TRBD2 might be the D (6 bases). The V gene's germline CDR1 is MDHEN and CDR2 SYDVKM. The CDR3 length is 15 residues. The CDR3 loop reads CASSFPEGNPGELFF. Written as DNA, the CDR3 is TGTGCCAGCAGTTTCCCGGAGGGGAACCCCGGGGAGCTGTTTTTT.